Listed here are 30 T cell receptor beta chains from one sample, sequenced in a study of blood T cell repertoires in COVID-19. Data came from immunoSEQ multiplex PCR; TCRdb stores just in-frame clones and leaves some out. Among approximately 81,000 clones listed, about nine tenths were seen once. The sample comprised peripheral blood. These receptors were obtained from a woman between 50 and 59 years old in a cohort sampled during active COVID-19.

This chain connects TRBV18 to TRBJ1-4; the D is unclear. The CDR3 loop spans 13 amino acids. Per germline, CDR1 KGHSH and CDR2 LQKENI. V shed 8 bases and J shed 4 bases, with 11 bases lying between them. The CDR3 reads CASRERVNEKLFF. DNA of the CDR3: TGTGCCAGCCGCGAACGGGTTAATGAAAAACTGTTTTTT.

This sequence joins TRBV9 and TRBJ2-3; TRBD2 matches at 8 bases. Germline CDR1 SGDLS, CDR2 YYNGEE. Losses at the gene ends were 4 bases for V and 0 bases for J; bases not matched to a gene: 10. This CDR3 has 17 residues. CDR3: CASSLGRGGFSTDTQYF. Written as DNA, the CDR3 is TGTGCCAGCAGCCTGGGTCGGGGGGGGTTTAGCACAGATACGCAGTATTTT.

This clone was found a few times. The chain recombines TRBV3-1 (or the pseudogene TRBV3-2) with TRBJ2-1; D is unclear. V lost 0 bases and J lost 12, with 12 bases in between. This CDR3 comprises 13 residues. Germline V gene data show CDR1 as LGHDT and CDR2 as YNNKEL (reference sequence). The CDR3 DNA is TGTGCCAGCAGCCAAGACGTAGGAGCTAGGCAGTTCTTC. Translated, it gives CASSQDVGARQFF.

This chain links TRBV14 with TRBJ1-4, with 8 bases identical to TRBD1. The germline gives CDR1 SGHDN, CDR2 FVKESK. The CDR3 loop spans 14 amino acids. V lost 3 bases, J lost 4 bases, and 1 base stayed unmatched. CDR3 protein: CASSHRGLNEKLFF. The CDR3 nucleotides are TGTGCCAGCAGCCACAGGGGGCTTAATGAAAAACTGTTTTTT.

The chain's CDR3 is CASSRETQYF. The CDR3 DNA is TGTGCCAGCAGTCGAGAGACCCAGTACTTC. V gene TRBV28 combines with J gene TRBJ2-5, with D uncertain. Trimming took 5 bases from V and 4 from J, leaving 2 bases between them. The CDR3 extends over 10 amino acids. The V gene's germline CDR1 is MDHEN and CDR2 SYDVKM.

The V call is TRBV10-3, the J call TRBJ1-2, with D possibly being TRBD1 (6 bases). The V and J ends lost 4 bases and 6 bases respectively, with 9 bases between them. This CDR3 spans 12 amino acids. CDR1 and CDR2 from the germline V gene are ENHRY and SYGVKD. Written as DNA, the CDR3 is TGTGCCATCAGTGCTTACAGGGATGGCTACACCTTC. It yields the protein CAISAYRDGYTF.

The V call is TRBV5-1, the J call TRBJ2-2; 7 nucleotides line up with TRBD1. The CDR3 contains 14 residues. Germline-derived CDR1 and CDR2 are SGHRS and YFSETQ. V shed 4 bases, J shed 2 bases, and the junction held 2 bases outside the gene matches. The CDR3 here is CASSRDRNTGELFF. For the CDR3, the DNA is TGCGCCAGCAGCCGGGACAGAAACACCGGGGAGCTGTTTTTT.

The chain has TRBV19 and TRBJ1-3, with 8 bases fitting TRBD1. CDR1 and CDR2 from the germline V gene are LNHDA and SQIVND (reference sequence). The CDR3 spans 15 residues. After removal of 7 bases from V and 4 bases from J, the junction contained 9 bases not matched to a gene. The CDR3 region has the DNA TGTGCCAGTACCCGGACCAGGGGGCCGGGAAACACCATATATTTT. This gives the protein CASTRTRGPGNTIYF. The whole variable domain, filled in from reference TRBV19 and TRBJ1-3, reads DGGITQSPKYLFRKEGQNVTLSCEQNLNHDAMYWYRQDPGQGLRLIYYSQIVNDFQKGDIAEGYSVSREKKESFPLTVTSAQKNPTAFYLCASTRTRGPGNTIYFGEGSWLTVV.

The chain has TRBV2 and TRBJ2-3; 9 positions match TRBD1. Trimming took 5 bases from V and 5 from J; bases not matched to a gene: 2. Per the germline V gene, CDR1 is SNHLY and CDR2 is FYNNEI. The CDR3 totals 13 residues. CDR3 DNA sequence: TGTGCCAGCAGTACAGGGGGCAGAGATACGCAGTATTTT. It encodes CASSTGGRDTQYF.

A single count supports this clone. The chain has TRBV6-5 and TRBJ2-5; TRBD1 aligns across 8 bases. Germline CDR1 and CDR2: MNHEY and SVGAGI. V was clipped by 7 bases and J by 5 bases; unmatched bases: 6. The CDR3 totals 13 residues. The CDR3 spells CASNTGQGETQYF. The CDR3 DNA reads as TGTGCCAGCAATACCGGACAGGGCGAGACCCAGTACTTC.

The gene calls are TRBV6-5 and TRBJ2-7; 13 bases match TRBD2. Germline lookup yields CDR1 MNHEY and CDR2 SVGAGI. The CDR3 spans 15 residues. Trimming took 6 bases from V and 2 from J; bases not matched to a gene: 4. The CDR3 loop reads CASREGLAGPYEQYF. The CDR3 DNA follows: TGTGCCAGCAGGGAGGGACTAGCGGGACCCTACGAGCAGTACTTC.

The chain combines TRBV6-5 with TRBJ1-6; 9 nucleotides match TRBD1. J was trimmed by 8 bases and V by 6 bases; bases with no gene match: 8. Germline CDR1 reads MNHEY; CDR2 reads SVGAGI. The CDR3 runs 15 residues. The CDR3 bases are TGTGCCAGCAGCAGGACAGGGGATGAGGATTCACCCCTCCACTTT. Protein sequence: CASSRTGDEDSPLHF.

J is TRBJ1-5 and V is TRBV6-5, with a tentative D call TRBD1 (6 bases). There are 15 residues in the CDR3. Germline assignment: CDR1 MNHEY and CDR2 SVGAGI. V lost 8 bases, J lost 3 bases, and 17 bases lay in between. The chain's CDR3 is CASGRQVYTNQPQHF. Here the CDR3 DNA reads TGTGCCAGCGGGCGACAGGTCTATACCAATCAGCCCCAGCATTTT.

The gene calls are TRBV7-3 and TRBJ2-1; D gene ambiguous. CDR3 length equals 15 residues. The V and J ends lost 5 bases and 2 bases respectively, with 13 bases between them. Germline loops: CDR1 SGHTA, CDR2 FQGTGA. In DNA, the CDR3 is TGTGCCAGCAGCCCTCGACTGCGCCCCTACAATGAGCAGTTCTTC. This encodes CASSPRLRPYNEQFF.

The chain has TRBV19 and TRBJ2-3, with D possibly matching TRBD1 (6 bases). The length of the CDR3 is 13 residues. Trimming took off 5 bases at V and 4 bases at J, with 10 bases between the two ends. Germline loops: CDR1 LNHDA, CDR2 SQIVND (reference sequence). DNA for the CDR3: TGTGCCAGTAGTCGGCAGGGGCCAGATACGCAGTATTTT. Translation: CASSRQGPDTQYF.

The chain recombines TRBV10-3 with TRBJ2-1, with D tentatively TRBD2 (5 bases). The ends were cut back, 3 bases at V and 0 bases at J, with 12 bases in the middle. Germline loops: CDR1 ENHRY, CDR2 SYGVKD. The CDR3 has 16 amino acids. CDR3 region: CAISDPGRSSYNEQFF. The CDR3 nucleotides read TGTGCCATCAGTGACCCGGGAAGGAGCTCCTACAATGAGCAGTTCTTC.

The CDR3 is CASKSFSLDSEQYF. The CDR3 DNA is TGTGCCAGTAAAAGCTTCTCACTCGACTCCGAGCAGTACTTC. The V and J genes are TRBV7-2 and TRBJ2-7; D not certain. V was clipped by 9 bases and J by 6 bases, with 21 bases between them. The CDR3 length is 14 residues. Germline V gene lookup returns CDR1 SGHTA and CDR2 FQGNSA.

The V gene is TRBV6-1, the J gene TRBJ1-2; D gene unclear. Germline lookup yields CDR1 MNHNS and CDR2 SASEGT. This CDR3 is 12 amino acids long. Trimming stripped 1 base from V and 8 bases from J, with 8 bases between. CDR3 bases: TGTGCCAGCAGTGAAGGAGGGTTCGGCTACACCTTC. The encoded protein is CASSEGGFGYTF.

The chain employs TRBV3-1 (or the pseudogene TRBV3-2) and TRBJ2-3; D unclear. Looked up from germline, CDR1 is LGHDT and CDR2 is YNNKEL (reference sequence). V lost 5 bases, J lost 4 bases, and 16 bases lay in between. CDR3 length: 15 residues. CDR3 loop: CASSALPVGADTQYF. The CDR3 region has the DNA TGTGCCAGCAGCGCCTTACCTGTGGGCGCAGATACGCAGTATTTT.

The CDR3 is CASSPGLDKNIQYF. Here the CDR3 DNA reads TGTGCCAGCTCACCGGGACTAGATAAAAACATTCAGTACTTC. This chain uses TRBV18 with TRBJ2-4, with 8 positions matching TRBD2. The CDR3 loop spans 14 amino acids. Per germline, CDR1 KGHSH and CDR2 LQKENI. The V and J ends lost 3 bases and 4 bases, in that order; junction bases with no gene match: 2.

This clone was counted once. V gene TRBV10-3 combines with J gene TRBJ2-2, with 7 bases fitting TRBD1. After removal of 11 bases from V and 4 bases from J, the junction contained 10 bases not matched to a gene. The germline CDR1 and CDR2 sequences are ENHRY and SYGVKD. This CDR3 comprises 14 residues. This CDR3 reads CASRRDRTTGELFF. CDR3 bases: TGTGCCTCCCGCCGGGACAGAACCACCGGGGAGCTGTTTTTT.

CDR3 nucleotides: TGTGCCAGCAGCTTAAACAGGGTTTCCGGGGCCAACGTCCTGACTTTC. Its protein is CASSLNRVSGANVLTF. The J gene is TRBJ2-6, the V gene TRBV7-2, with D possibly TRBD1 on 6 matching bases. Per the germline V gene, CDR1 is SGHTA and CDR2 is FQGNSA. Trimming took off 2 bases at V and 4 bases at J, with 12 bases between the two ends. The CDR3 sequence is 16 residues long.

The V and J genes are TRBV27 and TRBJ1-6, with a possible D match to TRBD1 (6 bases). CDR1 and CDR2 (germline): MNHEY, SMNVEV (reference sequence). V lost 2 bases and J 7 bases, leaving 27 bases between the germline ends. This CDR3 has 20 residues. This CDR3 is CASSLETPGSRGLPNSPLHF. The CDR3 coding sequence is TGTGCCAGCAGTTTAGAGACACCCGGCAGCAGGGGACTACCAAATTCACCCCTCCACTTT.

This clone was seen more than once but under ten times. V is TRBV2 and J is TRBJ1-3, with D uncertain. CDR3 length: 14 amino acids. Germline CDR1 is SNHLY and CDR2 is FYNNEI. V was clipped by 3 bases and J by 4 bases, with 10 bases between them. The CDR3 here is CASSEESLGNTIYF. The CDR3 DNA reads TGTGCCAGCAGTGAGGAGTCACTGGGAAACACCATATATTTT. The full variable domain, with the rest looked up from reference TRBV2 and TRBJ1-3, is EPEVTQTPSHQVTQMGQEVILRCVPISNHLYFYWYRQILGQKVEFLVSFYNNEISEKSEIFDDQFSVERPDGSNFTLKIRSTKLEDSAMYFCASSEESLGNTIYFGEGSWLTVV.

The J gene is TRBJ1-2, the V gene TRBV10-3; D may be TRBD1 (6 bases). Per the germline V gene, CDR1 is ENHRY and CDR2 is SYGVKD. V lost 6 bases, J lost 8 bases, and 25 bases lay in between. CDR3 size: 16 residues. In DNA form, the CDR3 reads TGTGCCATCAGCGTCTCGGACAGCCCGTTTGTGAAGGGCTACACCTTC. Translation gives CAISVSDSPFVKGYTF.

The chain is built from TRBV5-1 and TRBJ2-5, with TRBD2 identical over 11 bases. This CDR3 has 15 amino acids. Germline CDR1 SGHRS, CDR2 YFSETQ. V shed 4 bases and J 4 bases; nucleotides not matched to a gene: 6. CDR3 residues: CASSLSSGGRETQYF. CDR3 nucleotides: TGCGCCAGCAGCCTGTCTAGCGGGGGGAGAGAGACCCAGTACTTC. Based on the CDR3 plus reference TRBV5-1 and TRBJ2-5, the full variable domain is KAGVTQTPRYLIKTRGQQVTLSCSPISGHRSVSWYQQTPGQGLQFLFEYFSETQRNKGNFPGRFSGRQFSNSRSEMNVSTLELGDSALYLCASSLSSGGRETQYFGPGTRLLVL.

The chain joins TRBV9 to TRBJ2-1; 8 bases map to TRBD2. Trimming at V came to 3 bases and at J to 8 bases, leaving 1 base not matched to a gene. CDR1 SGDLS and CDR2 YYNGEE come from the germline V gene. CDR3 size: 12 residues. The CDR3: CASSGGGYEQFF. The CDR3 coding sequence is TGTGCCAGCAGCGGCGGGGGGTATGAGCAGTTCTTC.

The gene calls are TRBV15 and TRBJ2-7, with D possibly TRBD1 on 5 matching bases. This CDR3 is 16 amino acids long. Trimming shortened V by 0 bases and J by 4 bases, and 16 bases separated the two germline ends. The germline V gene has CDR1 LNHNV and CDR2 YYDKDF (reference sequence). The CDR3 sequence: CATSREVVSGHYEQYF. CDR3 bases: TGTGCCACCAGCAGAGAAGTTGTGTCAGGACATTACGAGCAGTACTTC.

V usage is TRBV29-1 and J usage is TRBJ1-1; unclear D gene. The germline gives CDR1 SQVTM, CDR2 ANQGSEA. V lost 4 bases and J lost 1, with 13 bases in between. The CDR3 covers 14 residues. This CDR3 reads CSVGGPGRNTEAFF. CDR3 sequence (DNA): TGCAGCGTTGGAGGACCTGGGAGGAACACTGAAGCTTTCTTT.

The rearrangement joins TRBV30 to TRBJ2-7; maybe TRBD1 (6 bases). This CDR3 has 12 residues. Germline V gene sequence: CDR1 GTSNPN, CDR2 SVGIG (reference sequence). V shed 1 base and J shed 8 bases, with 12 bases lying between them. The DNA for the CDR3 is TGTGCCTGGAGTGCAGGGGATGGAAAGCAGTACTTC. This gives the protein CAWSAGDGKQYF. Full variable domain (rest looked up from reference TRBV30 and TRBJ2-7): SQTIHQWPATLVQPVGSPLSLECTVEGTSNPNLYWYRQAAGRGLQLLFYSVGIGQISSEVPQNLSASRPQDRQFILSSKKLLLSDSGFYLCAWSAGDGKQYFGPGTRLTVT.